This TCR beta chain stems from a study of shared clonotypes between healthy human individuals. V lost 0 bases and J lost 0; bases outside the gene matches: 7. The CDR3 length is 18 residues. Germline CDR1 reads SGHTA; CDR2 reads FQGNSA. The method was immunoSEQ multiplex PCR; TCRdb's version includes in-frame clones alone and lacks a portion of them. The profile shows around 2,000,000 clones, about 95% of them singletons. This TCR was sampled from a man aged 18 to 35 in good health. The sequencing input was naive CD4+ T cells sorted from blood. Subset meaning: CD45RA+ positively selected. V gene TRBV7-2 combines with J gene TRBJ2-3; TRBD2 matches at 9 bases. The CDR3 spells CASSLAGAGGFSTDTQYF. CDR3 in DNA: TGTGCCAGCAGCTTAGCAGGAGCGGGAGGCTTTAGCACAGATACGCAGTATTTT.